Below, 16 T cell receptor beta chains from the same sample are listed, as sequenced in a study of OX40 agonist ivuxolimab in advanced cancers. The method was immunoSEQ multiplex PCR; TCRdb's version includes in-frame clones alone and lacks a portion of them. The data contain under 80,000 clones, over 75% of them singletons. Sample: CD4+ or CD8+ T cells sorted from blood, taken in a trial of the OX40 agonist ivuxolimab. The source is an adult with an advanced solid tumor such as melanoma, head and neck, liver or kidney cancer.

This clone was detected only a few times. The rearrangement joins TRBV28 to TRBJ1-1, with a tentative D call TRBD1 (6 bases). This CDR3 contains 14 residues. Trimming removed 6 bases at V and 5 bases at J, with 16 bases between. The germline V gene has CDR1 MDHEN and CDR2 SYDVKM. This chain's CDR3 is CASRPGGRNTEAFF. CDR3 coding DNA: TGTGCCAGCAGGCCCGGGGGGCGTAATACTGAAGCTTTCTTT.

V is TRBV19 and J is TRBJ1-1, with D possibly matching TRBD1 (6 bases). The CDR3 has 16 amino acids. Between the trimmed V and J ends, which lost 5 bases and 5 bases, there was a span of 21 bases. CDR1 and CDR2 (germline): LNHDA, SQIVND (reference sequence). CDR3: CASSVGTASRGTEAFF. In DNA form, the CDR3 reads TGTGCCAGTAGTGTCGGGACTGCCTCTAGGGGGACTGAAGCTTTCTTT.

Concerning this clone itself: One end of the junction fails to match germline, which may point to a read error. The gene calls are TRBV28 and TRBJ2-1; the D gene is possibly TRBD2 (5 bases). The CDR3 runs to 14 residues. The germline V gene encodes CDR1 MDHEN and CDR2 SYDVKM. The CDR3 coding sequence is TGTGCCAGCATTTTAGGAGGCAGAACCAATGAGCAGTTCTTC. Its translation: CASILGGRTNEQFF.

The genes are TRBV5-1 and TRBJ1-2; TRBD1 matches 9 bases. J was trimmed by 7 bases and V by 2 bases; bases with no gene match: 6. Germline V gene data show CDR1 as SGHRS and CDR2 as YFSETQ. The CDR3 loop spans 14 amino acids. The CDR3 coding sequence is TGCGCCAGCAGCTTAGAGACAGGGGGGCTTGGCTACACCTTC. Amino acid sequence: CASSLETGGLGYTF. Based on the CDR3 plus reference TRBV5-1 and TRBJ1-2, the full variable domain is KAGVTQTPRYLIKTRGQQVTLSCSPISGHRSVSWYQQTPGQGLQFLFEYFSETQRNKGNFPGRFSGRQFSNSRSEMNVSTLELGDSALYLCASSLETGGLGYTFGSGTRLTVV.

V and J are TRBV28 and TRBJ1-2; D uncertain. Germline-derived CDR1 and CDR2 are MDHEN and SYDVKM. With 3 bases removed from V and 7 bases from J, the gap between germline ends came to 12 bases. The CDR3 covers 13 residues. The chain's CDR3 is CASSLARASGYTF. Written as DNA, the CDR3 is TGTGCCAGCAGTTTGGCGCGAGCTAGTGGCTACACCTTC.

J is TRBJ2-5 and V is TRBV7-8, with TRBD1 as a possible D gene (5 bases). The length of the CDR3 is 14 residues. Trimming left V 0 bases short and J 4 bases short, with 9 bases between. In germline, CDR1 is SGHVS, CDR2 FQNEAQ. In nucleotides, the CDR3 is TGTGCCAGCAGCTTAGCTGGACAAGGAGAGACCCAGTACTTC. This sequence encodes CASSLAGQGETQYF.

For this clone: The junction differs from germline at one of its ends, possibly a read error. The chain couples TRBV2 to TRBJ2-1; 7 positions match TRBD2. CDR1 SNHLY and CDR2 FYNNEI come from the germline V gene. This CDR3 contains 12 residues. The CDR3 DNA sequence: TGTGCCAGCAGTGAGAATGCGGGAGTAGGTCTCTTC. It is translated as CASSENAGVGLF.

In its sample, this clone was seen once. The CDR3 nucleotides are TGTGCCAGTAGTATAGGGGGGATCTCTTACGAGCAGTACTTC. Translated, it gives CASSIGGISYEQYF. The J gene is TRBJ2-7, the V gene TRBV19; D possibly uses TRBD1 or TRBD2 (5 bases each). This CDR3 contains 14 residues. Germline V gene lookup returns CDR1 LNHDA and CDR2 SQIVND (reference sequence). Trimming cost V 1 base and J 4 bases, with 11 bases left between them.

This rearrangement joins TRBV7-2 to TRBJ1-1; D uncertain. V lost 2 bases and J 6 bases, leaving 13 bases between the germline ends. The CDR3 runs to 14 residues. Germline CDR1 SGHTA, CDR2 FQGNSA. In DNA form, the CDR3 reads TGTGCCAGCAGCTTAATGATACGGGTTTCTGAAGCTTTCTTT. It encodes CASSLMIRVSEAFF.

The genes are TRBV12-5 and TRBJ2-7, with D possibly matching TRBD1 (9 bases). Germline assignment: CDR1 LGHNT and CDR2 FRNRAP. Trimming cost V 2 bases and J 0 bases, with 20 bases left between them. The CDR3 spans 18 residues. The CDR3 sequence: CASGLYGGTGTSSYEQYF. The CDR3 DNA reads TGTGCTAGTGGTTTGTATGGAGGGACAGGGACTAGCTCCTACGAGCAGTACTTC.

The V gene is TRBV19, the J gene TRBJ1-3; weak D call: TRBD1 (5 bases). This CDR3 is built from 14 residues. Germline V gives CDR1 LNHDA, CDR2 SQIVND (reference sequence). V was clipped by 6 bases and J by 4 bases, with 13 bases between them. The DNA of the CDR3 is TGTGCCAGTAGGGTCAGGGTAGACGGAAACACCATATATTTT. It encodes CASRVRVDGNTIYF.

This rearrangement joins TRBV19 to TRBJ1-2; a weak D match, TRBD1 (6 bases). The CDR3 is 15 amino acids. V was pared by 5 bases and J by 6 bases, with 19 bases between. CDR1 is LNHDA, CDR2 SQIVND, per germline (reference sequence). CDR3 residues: CASSSTGTPSNGYTF. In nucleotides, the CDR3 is TGTGCCAGTAGTTCTACCGGGACACCCTCTAATGGCTACACCTTC. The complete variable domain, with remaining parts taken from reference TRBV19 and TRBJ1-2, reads DGGITQSPKYLFRKEGQNVTLSCEQNLNHDAMYWYRQDPGQGLRLIYYSQIVNDFQKGDIAEGYSVSREKKESFPLTVTSAQKNPTAFYLCASSSTGTPSNGYTFGSGTRLTVV.

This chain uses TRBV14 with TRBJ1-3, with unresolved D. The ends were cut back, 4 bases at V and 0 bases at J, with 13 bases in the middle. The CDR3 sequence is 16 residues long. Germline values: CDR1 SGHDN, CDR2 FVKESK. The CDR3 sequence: CASSRDSGFSGNTIYF. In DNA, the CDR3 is TGTGCCAGCAGCCGAGATTCAGGTTTCTCTGGAAACACCATATATTTT.

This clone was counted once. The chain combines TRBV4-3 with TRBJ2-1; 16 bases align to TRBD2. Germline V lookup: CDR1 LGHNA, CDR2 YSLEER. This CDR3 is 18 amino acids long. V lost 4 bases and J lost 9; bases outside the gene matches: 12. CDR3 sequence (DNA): TGCGCCAGCAGCCTGGGACCCGGGACTAGCGGGAGGGGTGTTGAGCAGTTCTTC. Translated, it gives CASSLGPGTSGRGVEQFF.

As DNA, the CDR3 is TGTGCCAGCAGCTTAGATCGGGGGGAATCCTACGAGCAGTACTTC. Translating gives CASSLDRGESYEQYF. The genes are TRBV7-2 and TRBJ2-7, with 7 bases aligning to TRBD2. V lost 1 base, J lost 1 base, and 4 bases stayed unmatched. Germline assignment: CDR1 SGHTA and CDR2 FQGNSA. The CDR3 extends over 15 amino acids.

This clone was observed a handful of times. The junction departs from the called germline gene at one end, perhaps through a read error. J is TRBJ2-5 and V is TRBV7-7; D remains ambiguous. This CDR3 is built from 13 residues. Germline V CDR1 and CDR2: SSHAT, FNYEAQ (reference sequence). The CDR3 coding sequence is TGTGCTAGCAGCTTAGGCCACGAGGAGACCCAGTACTTC. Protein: CASSLGHEETQYF.